This T cell receptor beta chain was captured in a study of blood T cell repertoires in COVID-19. Germline V gene data show CDR1 as SNHLY and CDR2 as FYNNEI. V was pared by 6 bases and J by 0 bases, with 9 bases between. This CDR3 has 14 amino acids. Method: immunoSEQ multiplex PCR; TCRdb's copy keeps in-frame clones and lacks some. The data show over 150,000 clones, around four fifths seen once. Material: peripheral blood. The rearrangement joins TRBV2 to TRBJ1-5; D is unclear. The receptor comes from a woman aged 80 or over with acute or convalescent COVID-19. DNA for the CDR3: TGTGCCAGCAGATTCGACACTAGCAATCAGCCCCAGCATTTT. Encoded protein: CASRFDTSNQPQHF.